This T cell receptor (beta chain) appears in the sequencing data of a study of cytomegalovirus exposure and HLA in healthy donors. Study-wide results and caveats: Rarity characterized most TCR sequences, yet some public TCRs appeared in many donors. Later, an analysis showed that TCR beta chains associated with HLA were more clonally expanded than others that were equally common. Several top significant clusters appeared, in a later analysis, to be linked to common viral pathogens.

In the case of this clone: Its cognate antigen is unknown.

Germline values: CDR1 MNHEY, CDR2 SVGAGI. The CDR3 contains 13 residues. V was cut by 4 bases and J by 1 base, with 7 bases left in between. The PCR employed 60 Vbeta primers together with 13 Jbeta primers. The repertoire was sequenced with immunoSEQ multiplex PCR; TCRdb's copy has only in-frame clones and lacks some. The sample lists roughly 190,000 clones, 84% occurring once. The TCR was taken from a woman between 45 and 60 years old in good health and CMV-seropositive. This rearrangement joins TRBV6-5 to TRBJ2-5; D is possibly TRBD2 (5 bases). Sequencing used PBMCs. CDR3 sequence (DNA): TGTGCCAGCAGTTGGAGGATCCAAGAGACCCAGTACTTC. It yields the protein CASSWRIQETQYF.